This TCR beta chain emerged from a study of beta chain features in type 1 diabetes. Notes on the study in general: Across all four CD4+ subsets, people with type 1 diabetes showed modestly shorter TCRB CDR3s. A pattern of fewer insertions and more deletions at VDJ junctions was seen in type 1 diabetes patients. The influence of HLA type on TCRB rearrangement stayed undetermined.

The V and J ends lost 5 bases and 8 bases, in that order; junction bases with no gene match: 11. CDR3 length equals 15 residues. Per germline, CDR1 LGHNA and CDR2 YNFKEQ. Sorted CD4+ subsets: naive, central memory, regulatory, stem cell-like memory (CD45RO/CCR7/CD25/CD127/CD95/CD27 panel). For this clone: Antigen unknown.

Investigators reverse transcribed all isolated RNA, so they sequenced expressed TCRB transcripts. The method was immunoSEQ multiplex PCR; TCRdb's version includes in-frame clones alone and lacks a portion of them. This table has around 260,000 clones, roughly 20% appearing once. The V gene is TRBV4-2, the J gene TRBJ2-1; 8 bases fit TRBD1. The sample consisted of naive CD4+ T cells from blood. This TCR was recovered from a woman aged 40 to 49 with type 1 diabetes. The CDR3 DNA is TGTGCCAGCAGCAAGAGACAGGGGAGTGGCGATGAGCAGTTCTTC. Amino acid sequence: CASSKRQGSGDEQFF.